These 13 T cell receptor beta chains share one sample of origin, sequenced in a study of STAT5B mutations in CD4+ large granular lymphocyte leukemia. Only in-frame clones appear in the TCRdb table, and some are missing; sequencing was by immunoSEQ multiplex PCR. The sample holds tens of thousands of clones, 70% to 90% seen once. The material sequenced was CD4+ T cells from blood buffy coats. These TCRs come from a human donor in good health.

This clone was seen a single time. The CDR3, as DNA: TGTGCCAGCAGCAAGGGACTAGCGGGAGCACCCTCCCGCACAGATACGCAGTATTTT. As protein: CASSKGLAGAPSRTDTQYF. The gene calls are TRBV5-4 and TRBJ2-3, with 14 bases fitting TRBD2. CDR1 and CDR2 from the germline V gene are SGHNT and YYREEE (reference sequence). The V segment lost 4 bases and the J segment 1 base; nucleotides outside the gene matches: 11. There are 19 residues in the CDR3.

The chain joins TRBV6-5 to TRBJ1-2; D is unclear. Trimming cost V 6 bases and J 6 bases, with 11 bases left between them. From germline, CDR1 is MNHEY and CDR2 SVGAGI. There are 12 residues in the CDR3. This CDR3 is CASRTGENGYTF. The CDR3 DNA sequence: TGTGCCAGCAGAACCGGGGAGAATGGCTACACCTTC.

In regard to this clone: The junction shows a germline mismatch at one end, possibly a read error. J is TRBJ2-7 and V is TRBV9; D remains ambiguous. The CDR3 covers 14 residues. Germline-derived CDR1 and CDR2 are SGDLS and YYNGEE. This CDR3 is CASSGRLPSDEQYF. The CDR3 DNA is TGTGCCAGCAGCGGGAGACTTCCCTCCGACGAGCAGTACTTC.

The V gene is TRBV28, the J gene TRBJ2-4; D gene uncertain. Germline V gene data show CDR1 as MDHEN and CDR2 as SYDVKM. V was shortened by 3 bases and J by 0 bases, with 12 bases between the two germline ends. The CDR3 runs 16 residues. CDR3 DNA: TGTGCCAGCAGTTTCTACGAACCCTTAGCCAAAAACATTCAGTACTTC. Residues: CASSFYEPLAKNIQYF.

CDR3 bases: TGTGCCAGCAGCGTAGGGCTTGGGCAAGAGACCCAGTACTTC. Protein: CASSVGLGQETQYF. This sequence joins TRBV9 and TRBJ2-5; D is unresolved. V lost 0 bases, J lost 2 bases, and 8 bases lay in between. This CDR3 spans 14 amino acids. Germline assignment: CDR1 SGDLS and CDR2 YYNGEE.

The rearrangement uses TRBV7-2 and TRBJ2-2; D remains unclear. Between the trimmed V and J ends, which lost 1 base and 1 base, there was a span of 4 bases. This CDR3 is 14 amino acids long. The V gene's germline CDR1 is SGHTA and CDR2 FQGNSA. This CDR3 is CASSLGLNTGELFF. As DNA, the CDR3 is TGTGCCAGCAGCTTAGGCTTGAACACCGGGGAGCTGTTTTTT.

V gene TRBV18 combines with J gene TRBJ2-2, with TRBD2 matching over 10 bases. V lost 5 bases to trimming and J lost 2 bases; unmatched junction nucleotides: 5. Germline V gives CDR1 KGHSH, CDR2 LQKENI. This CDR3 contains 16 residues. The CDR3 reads CASSSRTSGNTGELFF. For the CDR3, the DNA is TGTGCCAGCTCATCCCGGACTAGCGGCAACACCGGGGAGCTGTTTTTT.

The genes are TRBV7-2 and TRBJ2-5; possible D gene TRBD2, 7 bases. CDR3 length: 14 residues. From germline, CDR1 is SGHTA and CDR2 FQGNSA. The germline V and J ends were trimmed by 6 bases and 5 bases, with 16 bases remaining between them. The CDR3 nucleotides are TGTGCCAGCAGTCCTAGGGGGGGCTACGAGACCCAGTACTTC. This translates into CASSPRGGYETQYF.

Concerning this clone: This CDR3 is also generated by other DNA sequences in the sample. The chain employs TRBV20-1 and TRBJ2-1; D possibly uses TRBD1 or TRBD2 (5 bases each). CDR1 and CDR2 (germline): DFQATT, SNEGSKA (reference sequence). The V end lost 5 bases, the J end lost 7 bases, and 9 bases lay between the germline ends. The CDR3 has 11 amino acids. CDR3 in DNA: TGCAGTGCTTTCAGGGAGAATGAGCAGTTCTTC. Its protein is CSAFRENEQFF.

This CDR3 reads CASSDFPGGDYTF. The DNA for the CDR3 is TGTGCCAGCAGTGACTTCCCAGGGGGCGACTACACCTTC. This chain uses TRBV6-5 with TRBJ1-2; TRBD1 matches 8 bases. After removal of 5 bases from V and 10 bases from J, the junction contained 9 bases not matched to a gene. Germline lookup yields CDR1 MNHEY and CDR2 SVGAGI. This CDR3 region has 13 residues.

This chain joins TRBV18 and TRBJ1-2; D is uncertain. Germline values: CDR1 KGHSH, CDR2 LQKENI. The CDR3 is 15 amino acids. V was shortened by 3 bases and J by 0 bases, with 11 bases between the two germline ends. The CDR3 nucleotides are TGTGCCAGCTCACCTCTTTCTGACGCTAACTATGGCTACACCTTC. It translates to CASSPLSDANYGYTF.

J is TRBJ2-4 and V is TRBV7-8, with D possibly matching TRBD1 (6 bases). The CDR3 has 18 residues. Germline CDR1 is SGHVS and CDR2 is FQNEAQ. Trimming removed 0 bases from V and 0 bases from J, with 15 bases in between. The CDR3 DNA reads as TGTGCCAGCAGCTTAGCGGACCTGGGACACCTAGCCAAAAACATTCAGTACTTC. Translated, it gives CASSLADLGHLAKNIQYF.

CDR3 protein: CASSAPGGATSGNTIYF. In DNA form, the CDR3 reads TGTGCCAGCAGCGCCCCTGGGGGGGCTACCTCTGGAAACACCATATATTTT. The rearrangement uses TRBV2 and TRBJ1-3, with D possibly matching TRBD1 (6 bases). Trimming took off 6 bases at V and 0 bases at J, with 18 bases between the two ends. Germline V gene data show CDR1 as SNHLY and CDR2 as FYNNEI. This CDR3 has 17 residues.